This T cell receptor (beta chain) was sequenced for a study of cytotoxic CD8 clonotypes in ibrutinib-treated CLL. Libraries were prepared by immunoSEQ multiplex PCR; TCRdb keeps only in-frame clonotypes and omits some of them. The sample has 20,000 to 30,000 clones, roughly 65% seen once. The CDR3 consists of 15 residues. Germline V lookup: CDR1 SEHNR, CDR2 FQNEAQ (reference sequence). Trimming pared 0 bases from V and 1 base from J, leaving 9 bases between. PBMCs were cryopreserved, and roughly 2.1 micrograms of genomic DNA from them went into TCR beta libraries. This chain uses TRBV7-9 with TRBJ1-1; the D is unclear. The source was PBMCs, collected after 24 months of ibrutinib treatment. The receptor was isolated from a human donor with chronic lymphocytic leukemia. The CDR3 loop reads CASSLAGKGNTEAFF. The DNA for the CDR3 is TGTGCCAGCAGCTTAGCGGGGAAGGGGAACACTGAAGCTTTCTTT.